Described below is a single TCR beta chain sequence and its context. The method was immunoSEQ multiplex PCR; TCRdb's version includes in-frame clones alone and lacks a portion of them. The profile shows some 9,000 clones, about 56% of them singletons. These data belong to a study of tissue T cells after allogeneic stem cell transplantation. Material: tissue from the jejunum, obtained at autopsy. This receptor was obtained from a female donor of 60 years or more with lung cancer.

The CDR3 sequence is CASSQGRQVNIQYF. CDR3 coding DNA: TGTGCCAGCAGCCAAGGGAGACAGGTAAACATTCAGTACTTC. The V call is TRBV3-1 (or the pseudogene TRBV3-2), the J call TRBJ2-4; possibly TRBD1 for D (6 bases). The germline V gene encodes CDR1 LGHDT and CDR2 YNNKEL (reference sequence). Trimming removed 1 base from V and 6 bases from J, with 10 bases in between. The length of the CDR3 is 14 residues.